This T cell receptor (beta chain) derives from a study of blood T cell repertoires in COVID-19. Trimming removed 3 bases from V and 3 bases from J, with 11 bases in between. CDR3 length: 13 residues. Germline V gives CDR1 DFQATT, CDR2 SNEGSKA (reference sequence). Comments on this clone: Other DNA sequences of this sample code for an identical CDR3.

The method was immunoSEQ multiplex PCR; TCRdb's version includes in-frame clones alone and lacks a portion of them. Here the sample spans approximately 240,000 clones, roughly four fifths being singletons. The J gene is TRBJ1-2, the V gene TRBV20-1; no reliable D call. This clonotype originated in a woman aged 60-70 years with acute or convalescent COVID-19. Input material: peripheral blood. The CDR3 region is CSASSGEYYGYTF. The CDR3 DNA follows: TGCAGTGCTAGTTCCGGGGAGTACTATGGCTACACCTTC.